Shown below are 16 T cell receptor beta chains from a single sample sequenced in a study of T cell repertoires in cytomegalovirus infection. From the reads, TCRdb called clonotypes with MiXCR, one entry per CDR3 protein. The sample has approximately 500,000 distinct CDR3 sequences; around 11% are singletons. Sequenced input: PBMCs. The receptor source for this set is a human donor in good health (CMV status not recorded). Some clones in this sample may be carry-over from other donors' samples.

This clonotype appeared many times. The chain has TRBV6-2 or TRBV6-3 and TRBJ2-3; D may be TRBD2 (6 bases). V lost 5 bases to trimming and J lost 0 bases, with 24 bases between them. The CDR3 totals 19 residues. Germline V gene lookup returns CDR1 MNHEY and CDR2 SVGEGT. CDR3 bases: TGTGCCAGCAGTGCCCGCTATGGGACTGCATCTTCTAGCACAGATACGCAGTATTTT. This gives the protein CASSARYGTASSSTDTQYF.

A few counts support this clonotype. The chain is built from TRBV6-2 or TRBV6-3 and TRBJ2-5; TRBD1 is a possible D gene (6 bases). Trimming shortened V by 7 bases and J by 1 base, and 16 bases separated the two germline ends. The CDR3 consists of 15 residues. In germline, CDR1 is MNHEY, CDR2 SVGEGT. DNA of the CDR3: TGTGCCAGCACCCCTCCGGACAGCCCCCAAGAGACCCAGTACTTC. Encoded protein: CASTPPDSPQETQYF.

This clonotype was observed many times. V usage is TRBV7-2 and J usage is TRBJ2-3; perhaps TRBD2 as D (6 bases). The germline CDR1 and CDR2 sequences are SGHTA and FQGNSA. Trimming took off 5 bases at V and 3 bases at J, with 12 bases between the two ends. The CDR3 has 14 amino acids. The CDR3 region is CASSGLTGTDTQYF. The CDR3 DNA is TGTGCCAGCAGCGGACTAACGGGGACAGATACGCAGTATTTT.

This clonotype was seen repeatedly, ten times or more. This rearrangement joins TRBV6-2 or TRBV6-3 to TRBJ1-2; unclear D gene. CDR1 and CDR2 from the germline V gene are MNHEY and SVGEGT. The ends were cut back, 4 bases at V and 10 bases at J, with 16 bases in the middle. The CDR3 has 13 residues. The CDR3 DNA follows: TGTGCCAGCAGTTCGTACATCGGGGAGGCCTACACCTTC. Translated: CASSSYIGEAYTF.

This clonotype was detected many times. The chain couples TRBV5-4 to TRBJ2-5; D gene uncertain. Germline V gene sequence: CDR1 SGHNT, CDR2 YYREEE (reference sequence). With 0 bases removed from V and 4 bases from J, the gap between germline ends came to 10 bases. The CDR3 is 14 amino acids. The DNA for the CDR3 is TGTGCCAGCAGCTTGGAGGAGACCTCAGAGACCCAGTACTTC. Residues: CASSLEETSETQYF.

Ten or more counts support this clonotype. The chain employs TRBV12-3 or TRBV12-4 and TRBJ1-2, with TRBD1 matching 9 bases. Trimming took 7 bases from V and 7 from J; bases not matched to a gene: 10. The CDR3 loop spans 14 amino acids. The CDR3 DNA sequence: TGTGCCAGCACCTTACCCGGACAGGGGAGTGGCTACACCTTC. Protein: CASTLPGQGSGYTF.

This clonotype was picked up many times. The chain has TRBV5-5 and TRBJ2-3; no firm D call. The CDR3 contains 12 residues. V gave up 4 bases and J gave up 6 bases, with 9 bases separating them. Germline V gene lookup returns CDR1 SGHKS and CDR2 YYEKEE (reference sequence). This chain's CDR3 is CASSAARDTQYF. DNA of the CDR3: TGTGCCAGCAGCGCCGCAAGGGATACGCAGTATTTT. The variable domain in full, with the rest retrieved from reference TRBV5-5 and TRBJ2-3, is DAGVTQSPTHLIKTRGQQVTLRCSPISGHKSVSWYQQVLGQGPQFIFQYYEKEERGRGNFPDRFSARQFPNYSSELNVNALLLGDSALYLCASSAARDTQYFGPGTRLTVL.

This clonotype has a count of ten or more. The chain employs TRBV6-2 or TRBV6-3 and TRBJ1-1; 7 bases agree with TRBD1. Unmatched junction bases numbered 9, after V lost 6 bases and J lost 5 bases. The CDR3 totals 14 residues. Per germline, CDR1 MNHEY and CDR2 SVGEGT. In DNA form, the CDR3 reads TGTGCCAGCAGCTCTACAGGGGTAGGGACTGAAGCTTTCTTT. It encodes CASSSTGVGTEAFF.

Only a few counts were recorded for this clonotype. The rearrangement uses TRBV5-4 and TRBJ1-3, with D tentatively TRBD1 (5 bases). Between the trimmed V and J ends, which lost 5 bases and 2 bases, there was a span of 11 bases. The length of the CDR3 is 14 residues. Germline assignment: CDR1 SGHNT and CDR2 YYREEE (reference sequence). Here the CDR3 DNA reads TGTGCCAGCAGTTACGCAGGGACTGGAAACACCATATATTTT. This encodes CASSYAGTGNTIYF.

The CDR3 nucleotides are TGTGCCACCAGTGATTTGGGCGGAGGGGATGAGCAGTTCTTC. Translating it yields CATSDLGGGDEQFF. The V gene is TRBV24-1, the J gene TRBJ2-1; D possibly corresponds to TRBD2 (6 bases). The ends were cut back, 0 bases at V and 8 bases at J, with 10 bases in the middle. This CDR3 region has 14 residues. CDR1 and CDR2 from the germline V gene are KGHDR and SFDVKD.

This clonotype was found many times. The genes are TRBV7-9 and TRBJ2-1; 8 nucleotides agree with TRBD1. Germline loops: CDR1 SEHNR, CDR2 FQNEAQ (reference sequence). This CDR3 spans 14 amino acids. V shed 5 bases, J shed 7 bases, and the junction held 7 bases outside the gene matches. CDR3 amino acids: CASSPGQGVNEQFF. CDR3 nucleotide sequence: TGTGCCAGCAGCCCCGGACAGGGAGTGAATGAGCAGTTCTTC.

This clonotype was detected ten times or more. The chain carries TRBV28 and TRBJ2-7; no definite D call. CDR1 is MDHEN and CDR2 is SYDVKM in the germline V gene. Between the trimmed V and J ends, which lost 11 bases and 4 bases, there was a span of 15 bases. The CDR3 sequence is 12 residues long. The CDR3 nucleotides read TGTGCCCTAGGTGGGGTGGGGTACGAGCAGTACTTC. Translation: CALGGVGYEQYF.

This clonotype was detected only a few times. The V call is TRBV11-3, the J call TRBJ2-1; 8 nucleotides match TRBD2. Germline loops: CDR1 SGHNT, CDR2 YENEEA. The CDR3 runs to 15 residues. With 5 bases clipped from V and 7 bases from J, the junction kept 10 bases outside the gene matches. The CDR3 bases are TGTGCCAGCAGCCCCGGGGATACGGGGGGGAATGAGCAGTTCTTC. Residues: CASSPGDTGGNEQFF.

This clonotype was seen at least ten times. This sequence joins TRBV7-9 and TRBJ1-1; no clear D gene. The V gene lost 5 bases and the J gene lost 0 bases, with 7 bases spanning the gap. This CDR3 region has 13 residues. Germline V gene sequence: CDR1 SEHNR, CDR2 FQNEAQ (reference sequence). This CDR3 is CASSLMMNTEAFF. The CDR3 coding sequence is TGTGCCAGCAGCCTCATGATGAACACTGAAGCTTTCTTT. Together with reference TRBV7-9 and TRBJ1-1, the CDR3 gives the full variable domain: DTGVSQNPRHKITKRGQNVTFRCDPISEHNRLYWYRQTLGQGPEFLTYFQNEAQLEKSRLLSDRFSAERPKGSFSTLEIQRTEQGDSAMYLCASSLMMNTEAFFGQGTRLTVV.

In this sample, this clonotype turned up many times. The chain joins TRBV28 to TRBJ2-5; D remains ambiguous. Germline-derived CDR1 and CDR2 are MDHEN and SYDVKM. V was pared by 5 bases and J by 9 bases, with 16 bases between. The CDR3 extends over 13 amino acids. The CDR3 nucleotides read TGTGCCAGCAGTATTAACTCCCCGATGGCCCAGTACTTC. Amino acid sequence: CASSINSPMAQYF.

This clonotype was observed at least ten times. The V call is TRBV7-2, the J call TRBJ1-1, with unresolved D. Trimming pared 3 bases from V and 5 bases from J, leaving 13 bases between. From germline, CDR1 is SGHTA and CDR2 FQGNSA. The CDR3 is 14 residues long. CDR3 in amino acids: CASSFDTGGTEAFF. The CDR3 bases are TGTGCCAGCAGCTTCGATACCGGTGGGACTGAAGCTTTCTTT.